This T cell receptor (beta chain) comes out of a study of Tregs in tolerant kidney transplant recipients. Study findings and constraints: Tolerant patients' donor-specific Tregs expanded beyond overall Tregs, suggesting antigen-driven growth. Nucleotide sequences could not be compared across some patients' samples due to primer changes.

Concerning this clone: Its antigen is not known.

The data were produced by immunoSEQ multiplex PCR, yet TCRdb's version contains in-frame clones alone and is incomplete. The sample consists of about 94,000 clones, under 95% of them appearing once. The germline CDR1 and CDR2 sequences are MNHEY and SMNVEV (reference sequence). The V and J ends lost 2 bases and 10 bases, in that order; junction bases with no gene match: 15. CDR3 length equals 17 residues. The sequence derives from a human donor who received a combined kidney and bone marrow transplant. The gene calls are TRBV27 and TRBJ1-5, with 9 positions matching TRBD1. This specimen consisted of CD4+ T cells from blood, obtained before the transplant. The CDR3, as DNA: TGTGCCAGCAGTTTAAGGCCTGGAATGACAGGGGGTTATCCCCAGCATTTT. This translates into CASSLRPGMTGGYPQHF.